This T cell receptor beta chain was identified during a study of T cells after yellow fever vaccination. Germline loops: CDR1 GTSNPN, CDR2 SVGIG (reference sequence). Trimming took 2 bases from V and 1 from J, leaving 6 bases between them. CDR3 size: 14 residues. For TCR, cDNA came from 5'RACE template switching, which added a universal primer site and UMIs. Each CDR3 protein gets one entry after TCRdb re-called the 5' RACE reads with MiXCR. The sample lists roughly 400,000 distinct CDR3 sequences; roughly a sixth were seen once. The receptor's source is a man aged 18 to 30 who received the YFV17D yellow fever vaccine. The sequenced sample was PBMCs, obtained before the yellow fever booster vaccination. The chain recombines TRBV30 with TRBJ2-6; D is possibly TRBD2 (6 bases). CDR3 protein: CAWSRGSGANVLTF. DNA of the CDR3: TGTGCCTGGAGTCGGGGGTCTGGGGCCAACGTCCTGACTTTC.